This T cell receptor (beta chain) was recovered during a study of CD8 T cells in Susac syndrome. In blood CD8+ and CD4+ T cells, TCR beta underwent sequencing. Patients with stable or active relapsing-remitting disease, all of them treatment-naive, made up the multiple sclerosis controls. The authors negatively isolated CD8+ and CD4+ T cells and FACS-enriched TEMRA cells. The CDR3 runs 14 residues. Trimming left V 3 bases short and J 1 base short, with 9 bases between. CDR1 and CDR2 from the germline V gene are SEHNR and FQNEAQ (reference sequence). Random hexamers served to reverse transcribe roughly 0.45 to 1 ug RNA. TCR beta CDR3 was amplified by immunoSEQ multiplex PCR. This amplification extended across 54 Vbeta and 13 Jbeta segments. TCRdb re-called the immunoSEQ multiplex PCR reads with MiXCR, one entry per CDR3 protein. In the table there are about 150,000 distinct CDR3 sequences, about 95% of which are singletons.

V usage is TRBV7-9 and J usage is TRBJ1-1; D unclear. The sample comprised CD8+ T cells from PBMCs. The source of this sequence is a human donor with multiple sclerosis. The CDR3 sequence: CASSLAAGNTEAFF. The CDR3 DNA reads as TGTGCCAGCAGCTTGGCAGCGGGGAACACTGAAGCTTTCTTT.